Below are 25 T cell receptor beta chains sequenced from a single sample in a study of T-cell memory formation after mild COVID-19. MiXCR, applied by TCRdb to the 5' RACE reads, yields one record per CDR3 protein. The table shows tens of thousands of distinct CDR3 sequences, with around 17% occurring only once. Sequencing was carried out using PBMCs or a T cell subset sorted from them (not recorded which). The receptors here all came from an adult woman who had mild COVID-19 (a few samples of this study predate the infection). Cell type and time point are not known.

The chain recombines TRBV4-3 with TRBJ2-3; D is undetermined. V shed 1 base and J shed 2 bases, with 13 bases lying between them. The CDR3 has 16 amino acids. Per germline, CDR1 LGHNA and CDR2 YSLEER. CDR3 in DNA: TGCGCCAGCAGCCAAGCCCCTAGGATTGACACAGATACGCAGTATTTT. Translating it yields CASSQAPRIDTDTQYF.

This chain uses TRBV24-1 with TRBJ1-5; a possible D gene is TRBD1 (6 bases). Germline CDR1 KGHDR, CDR2 SFDVKD. The germline V and J ends were trimmed by 3 bases and 3 bases, with 14 bases remaining between them. The CDR3 totals 16 residues. CDR3 region: CATSDGSGTLNQPQHF. As DNA, the CDR3 is TGTGCCACCAGTGATGGGTCCGGGACACTCAATCAGCCCCAGCATTTT.

The chain combines TRBV2 with TRBJ2-5; no clear D. Germline lookup yields CDR1 SNHLY and CDR2 FYNNEI. V was pared by 8 bases and J by 2 bases, with 15 bases between. This CDR3 spans 14 amino acids. The CDR3 DNA reads TGTGCCAGCGGGGTAGTTGGAGTACAAGAGACCCAGTACTTC. It codes for CASGVVGVQETQYF.

This clonotype was recorded a few times. The rearrangement links TRBV15 to TRBJ2-1; 7 nucleotides line up with TRBD2. CDR3 length: 15 residues. Germline V gives CDR1 LNHNV, CDR2 YYDKDF (reference sequence). Trimming removed 3 bases from V and 1 base from J; junction bases left unmatched: 3. The CDR3 is CATSSVGGSYNEQFF. CDR3 coding DNA: TGTGCCACCAGCAGCGTCGGGGGGTCCTACAATGAGCAGTTCTTC.

The chain links TRBV12-3 or TRBV12-4 to TRBJ2-4; TRBD2 matches 7 bases. J lost 3 bases, V lost 4 bases, and 9 bases had no gene match. CDR3 length: 16 residues. CDR3 DNA: TGTGCCAGCAGTTATTCCGGCCGCGGGGGCAAAAACATTCAGTACTTC. Its translation: CASSYSGRGGKNIQYF.

This clonotype came up a few times. This chain uses TRBV5-1 with TRBJ2-7; TRBD2 is a possible D gene (5 bases). The V and J ends lost 0 bases and 10 bases respectively, with 8 bases between them. CDR1 and CDR2 (germline): SGHRS, YFSETQ. CDR3 length: 11 amino acids. The CDR3 reads CASSLGREQYF. The CDR3 region has the DNA TGCGCCAGCAGCTTGGGCCGGGAACAGTACTTC.

Of note for this clonotype: A much larger clone sits a single nucleotide away, making a read error possible. The chain uses TRBV24-1 and TRBJ2-1; D is perhaps TRBD1 or TRBD2 (6 bases each). The CDR3 contains 13 residues. Germline V gene data show CDR1 as KGHDR and CDR2 as SFDVKD. The CDR3 DNA reads as TGTGCCACCAGTGATGCCGGGGGCAATGAGCAGTTATTC. Its protein is CATSDAGGNEQLF.

The sample holds a few counts of this clonotype. This chain uses TRBV7-8 with TRBJ1-2; TRBD1 might be the D (5 bases). In germline, CDR1 is SGHVS, CDR2 FQNEAQ. V gave up 5 bases and J gave up 2 bases, with 12 bases separating them. This CDR3 is 14 amino acids long. In DNA form, the CDR3 reads TGTGCCAGCAGCCGTGACGACAGCAACTATGGCTACACCTTC. As protein: CASSRDDSNYGYTF.

The V and J genes are TRBV4-1 and TRBJ1-1, with TRBD1 as a possible D gene (5 bases). This CDR3 is built from 15 residues. Trimming took off 1 base at V and 1 base at J, with 10 bases between the two ends. Germline assignment: CDR1 MGHRA and CDR2 YSYEKL. CDR3 in amino acids: CASSQAGVANTEAFF. CDR3 nucleotide sequence: TGCGCCAGCAGCCAAGCGGGGGTGGCGAACACTGAAGCTTTCTTT.

A few counts support this clonotype. This chain links TRBV12-3 or TRBV12-4 with TRBJ2-5; 9 nucleotides align to TRBD2. Trimming took 5 bases from V and 1 from J; bases not matched to a gene: 5. CDR3 length: 15 amino acids. This chain's CDR3 is CASSILREGQETQYF. In nucleotides, the CDR3 is TGTGCCAGCAGTATCTTGCGGGAGGGCCAAGAGACCCAGTACTTC.

The rearrangement uses TRBV7-9 and TRBJ1-1, with D perhaps TRBD1 (6 bases). Trimming pared 4 bases from V and 6 bases from J, leaving 9 bases between. In germline, CDR1 is SEHNR, CDR2 FQNEAQ (reference sequence). The CDR3 has 12 amino acids. CDR3 DNA: TGTGCCAGCAGCTCAGGGGTGGCTGAAGCTTTCTTT. This sequence encodes CASSSGVAEAFF.

This clonotype is classed as medium-sized. This sequence joins TRBV6-6 and TRBJ2-3; D may be TRBD2 (7 bases). The CDR3 is 19 residues long. From germline, CDR1 is MNHNY and CDR2 SVGAGI (reference sequence). V shed 0 bases and J shed 0 bases, with 19 bases lying between them. CDR3 sequence reads: CASSYSGGRGPASTDTQYF. CDR3 DNA sequence: TGTGCCAGCAGTTACTCCGGGGGGCGCGGCCCCGCTAGCACAGATACGCAGTATTTT.

This clonotype was seen only a few times. The gene calls are TRBV5-1 and TRBJ2-2; D gene ambiguous. V lost 0 bases and J 5 bases, leaving 8 bases between the germline ends. The CDR3 has 14 residues. CDR1 is SGHRS and CDR2 is YFSETQ in the germline V gene. The CDR3 DNA follows: TGCGCCAGCAGCTTGGCACCTGAGACCGGGGAGCTGTTTTTT. This translates into CASSLAPETGELFF.

CDR3 in DNA: TGTGCCAGCAGACCGGGAAGCGGCTTTAACTATGGCTACACCTTC. The encoded protein is CASRPGSGFNYGYTF. V and J are TRBV6-1 and TRBJ1-2; D gene ambiguous. Germline CDR1 MNHNS, CDR2 SASEGT. The CDR3 covers 15 residues. Trimming took 6 bases from V and 1 from J, leaving 15 bases between them.

In this sample, this clonotype turned up a few times. This chain links TRBV7-4 with TRBJ1-2; 7 bases are a match to TRBD1. The CDR3 has 15 residues. Germline CDR1 and CDR2: SGHVT and SQSDAQ. The V segment lost 1 base and the J segment 4 bases; nucleotides outside the gene matches: 6. The CDR3 region has the DNA TGTGCCAGCAGCTTAGGGACAGGTCTTGGCTATGGCTACACCTTC. It translates to CASSLGTGLGYGYTF.

There are many counts of this clonotype. V and J are TRBV29-1 and TRBJ2-4; 9 bases are shared with TRBD1. The CDR3 length is 13 residues. CDR1 and CDR2 (germline): SQVTM, ANQGSEA. V gave up 8 bases and J gave up 6 bases; unmatched junction bases: 8. The CDR3 sequence is CSTQVGQGNIQYF. Written as DNA, the CDR3 is TGCAGCACCCAAGTGGGACAGGGAAACATTCAGTACTTC. Filled out from reference TRBV29-1 and TRBJ2-4, the complete variable domain reads SAVISQKPSRDICQRGTSLTIQCQVDSQVTMMFWYRQQPGQSLTLIATANQGSEATYESGFVIDKFPISRPNLTFSTLTVSNMSPEDSSIYLCSTQVGQGNIQYFGAGTRLSVL.

The rearrangement joins TRBV9 to TRBJ1-2; D possibly corresponds to TRBD1 (5 bases). V gave up 0 bases and J gave up 4 bases, with 10 bases separating them. The germline V gene has CDR1 SGDLS and CDR2 YYNGEE. CDR3 length: 14 amino acids. In DNA, the CDR3 is TGTGCCAGCAGCGTAGCTTTGGACACCTATGGCTACACCTTC. This sequence encodes CASSVALDTYGYTF.

The chain couples TRBV20-1 to TRBJ2-5; D is possibly TRBD2 (6 bases). Germline V gene sequence: CDR1 DFQATT, CDR2 SNEGSKA (reference sequence). Trimming removed 0 bases at V and 2 bases at J, with 16 bases between. This CDR3 spans 16 amino acids. The CDR3 DNA is TGCAGTGCTAGAGACGGAAGGAGGAGCGGGCAAGAGACCCAGTACTTC. Amino acid sequence: CSARDGRRSGQETQYF.

At least ten counts were recorded for this clonotype. The V gene is TRBV7-9, the J gene TRBJ2-1; D unresolved. The CDR3 covers 12 residues. Germline V gene lookup returns CDR1 SEHNR and CDR2 FQNEAQ (reference sequence). V lost 3 bases and J lost 3, with 3 bases in between. The CDR3 here is CASSLIYNEQFF. CDR3 DNA sequence: TGTGCCAGCAGCTTGATCTACAATGAGCAGTTCTTC.

The gene calls are TRBV5-1 and TRBJ2-7; tentatively, D is TRBD2 (7 bases). Germline CDR1 SGHRS, CDR2 YFSETQ. CDR3 size: 13 residues. The V and J ends lost 4 bases and 2 bases respectively, with 10 bases between them. CDR3 nucleotides: TGCGCCAGCAGCGGCGGGGGCCCCTACGAGCAGTACTTC. Translated, it gives CASSGGGPYEQYF.

The chain recombines TRBV29-1 with TRBJ2-7; 8 positions agree with TRBD1. The germline V gene has CDR1 SQVTM and CDR2 ANQGSEA. The ends lost 7 bases at V and 3 bases at J; junction bases unmatched: 8. The CDR3 spans 13 residues. Here the CDR3 reads CSGSDRGSYEQYF. In DNA form, the CDR3 reads TGCAGCGGAAGCGACAGGGGCAGCTACGAGCAGTACTTC.

This chain links TRBV7-3 with TRBJ1-2, with D uncertain. The CDR3 is made up of 11 amino acids. CDR1 is SGHTA, CDR2 FQGTGA, per germline. The CDR3 DNA reads TGTGCGCCGCGAGGAGAATATGGCTACACCTTC. As protein: CAPRGEYGYTF.

J is TRBJ2-1 and V is TRBV5-1; D is ambiguous. This CDR3 has 12 amino acids. The germline V gene encodes CDR1 SGHRS and CDR2 YFSETQ. Trimming left V 3 bases short and J 5 bases short, with 6 bases between. The CDR3 loop reads CASSWDNNEQFF. The DNA for the CDR3 is TGCGCCAGCAGCTGGGATAACAATGAGCAGTTCTTC.

This chain uses TRBV27 with TRBJ1-1; D ambiguous. V lost 0 bases to trimming and J lost 0 bases, with 8 bases between them. The CDR3 length is 15 residues. Germline V gene lookup returns CDR1 MNHEY and CDR2 SMNVEV (reference sequence). The CDR3 loop is CASSLSVGMNTEAFF. The CDR3 DNA follows: TGTGCCAGCAGTTTATCCGTCGGGATGAACACTGAAGCTTTCTTT.

This clonotype rates as medium-sized. The chain links TRBV29-1 to TRBJ2-4; 7 bases line up with TRBD1. The CDR3 is made up of 19 amino acids. From germline, CDR1 is SQVTM and CDR2 ANQGSEA. V lost 8 bases, J lost 1 base, and 23 bases stayed unmatched. The CDR3 coding sequence is TGCAGCATCCAGACAGGGATAGGTGTGGGTCCGTTGGCCAAAAACATTCAGTACTTC. This sequence encodes CSIQTGIGVGPLAKNIQYF.